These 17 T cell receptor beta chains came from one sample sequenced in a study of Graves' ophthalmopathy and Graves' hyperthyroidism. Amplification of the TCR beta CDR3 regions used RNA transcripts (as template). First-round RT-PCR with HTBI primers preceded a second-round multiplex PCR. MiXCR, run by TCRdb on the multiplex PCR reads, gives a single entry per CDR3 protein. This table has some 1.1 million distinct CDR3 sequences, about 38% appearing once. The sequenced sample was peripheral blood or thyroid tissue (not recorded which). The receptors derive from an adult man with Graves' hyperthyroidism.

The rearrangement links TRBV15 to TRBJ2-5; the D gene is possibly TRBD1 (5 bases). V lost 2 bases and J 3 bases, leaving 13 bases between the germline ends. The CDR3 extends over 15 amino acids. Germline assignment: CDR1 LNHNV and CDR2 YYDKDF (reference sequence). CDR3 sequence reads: CATSRSTGYEETQYF. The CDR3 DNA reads TGTGCCACCAGCAGATCAACAGGTTATGAAGAGACCCAGTACTTC.

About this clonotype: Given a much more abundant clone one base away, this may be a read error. The CDR3 region has the DNA TGTGCCAGCAGCCAAAGTAGACACGAGCATTACTTC. Its translation is CASSQSRHEHYF. The rearrangement links TRBV12-3 or TRBV12-4 to TRBJ2-7; no clear D gene. CDR3 length: 12 residues.

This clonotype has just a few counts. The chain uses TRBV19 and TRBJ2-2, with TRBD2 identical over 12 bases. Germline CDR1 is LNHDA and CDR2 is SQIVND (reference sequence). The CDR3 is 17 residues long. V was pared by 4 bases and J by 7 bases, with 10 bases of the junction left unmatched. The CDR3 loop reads CASSTLTSGGFDGELFF. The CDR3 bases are TGTGCCAGTAGTACGCTGACTAGCGGGGGATTTGACGGGGAGCTGTTTTTT.

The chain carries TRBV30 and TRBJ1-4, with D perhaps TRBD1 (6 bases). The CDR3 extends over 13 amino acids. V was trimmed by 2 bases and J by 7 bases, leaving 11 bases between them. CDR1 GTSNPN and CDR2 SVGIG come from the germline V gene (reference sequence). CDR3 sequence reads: CAWSRGVVEKLFF. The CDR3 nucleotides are TGTGCCTGGAGTAGGGGGGTGGTTGAAAAACTGTTTTTT.

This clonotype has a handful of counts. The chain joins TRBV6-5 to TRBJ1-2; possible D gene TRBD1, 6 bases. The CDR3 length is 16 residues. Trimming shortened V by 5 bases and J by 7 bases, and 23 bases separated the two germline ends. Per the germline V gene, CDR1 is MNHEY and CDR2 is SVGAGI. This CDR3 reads CASSEEQGRRGFGYTF. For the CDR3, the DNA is TGTGCCAGCAGTGAAGAACAAGGACGTAGGGGGTTTGGCTACACCTTC.

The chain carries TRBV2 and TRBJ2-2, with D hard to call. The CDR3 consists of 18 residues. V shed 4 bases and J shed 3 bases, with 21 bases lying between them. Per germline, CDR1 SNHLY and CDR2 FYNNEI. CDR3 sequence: CASSVRELGDGYTGELFF. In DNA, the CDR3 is TGTGCCAGCAGTGTAAGAGAGCTTGGGGATGGCTACACCGGGGAGCTGTTTTTT.

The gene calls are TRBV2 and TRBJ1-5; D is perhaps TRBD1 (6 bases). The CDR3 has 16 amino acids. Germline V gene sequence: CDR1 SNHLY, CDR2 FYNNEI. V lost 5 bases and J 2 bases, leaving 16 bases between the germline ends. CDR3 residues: CASSLSGRGGNQPQHF. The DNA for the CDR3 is TGTGCCAGCAGTTTATCGGGCAGGGGAGGCAATCAGCCCCAGCATTTT.

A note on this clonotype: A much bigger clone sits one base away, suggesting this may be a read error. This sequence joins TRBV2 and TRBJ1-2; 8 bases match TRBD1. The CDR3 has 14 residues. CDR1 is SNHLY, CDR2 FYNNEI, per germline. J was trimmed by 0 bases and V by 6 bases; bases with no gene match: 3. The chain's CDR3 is CASRTTGANYGYTF. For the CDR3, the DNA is TGTGCCAGCAGAACGACAGGGGCTAACTATGGCTACACCTTC.

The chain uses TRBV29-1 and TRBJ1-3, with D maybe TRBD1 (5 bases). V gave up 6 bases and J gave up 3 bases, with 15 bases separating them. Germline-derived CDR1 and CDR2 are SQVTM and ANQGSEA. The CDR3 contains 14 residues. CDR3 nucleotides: TGCAGCGTCGTGGAGGGGACTGGTGGAAACACCATATATTTT. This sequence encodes CSVVEGTGGNTIYF.

Here the CDR3 reads CAWSVLQGRDQPQHF. In DNA, the CDR3 is TGTGCCTGGAGTGTACTACAGGGGCGAGATCAGCCCCAGCATTTT. The rearrangement uses TRBV30 and TRBJ1-5; TRBD1 matches 7 bases. The trim removed 0 bases at V and 5 bases at J, leaving 7 bases unmatched. Looked up from germline, CDR1 is GTSNPN and CDR2 is SVGIG (reference sequence). This CDR3 is built from 15 residues.

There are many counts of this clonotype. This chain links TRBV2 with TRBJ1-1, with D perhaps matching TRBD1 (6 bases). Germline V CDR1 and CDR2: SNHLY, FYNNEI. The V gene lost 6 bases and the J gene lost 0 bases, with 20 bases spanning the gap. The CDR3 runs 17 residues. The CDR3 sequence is CASSMDGTNAMNTEAFF. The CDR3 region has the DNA TGTGCCAGCAGCATGGACGGGACAAATGCCATGAACACTGAAGCTTTCTTT. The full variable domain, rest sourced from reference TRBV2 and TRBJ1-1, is EPEVTQTPSHQVTQMGQEVILRCVPISNHLYFYWYRQILGQKVEFLVSFYNNEISEKSEIFDDQFSVERPDGSNFTLKIRSTKLEDSAMYFCASSMDGTNAMNTEAFFGQGTRLTVV.

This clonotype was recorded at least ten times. The CDR3 nucleotides are TGTGCCAGTAGTATATCTGCGGATGGCAATCAGCCCCAGCATTTT. Translating gives CASSISADGNQPQHF. The J gene is TRBJ1-5, the V gene TRBV19; D unclear. The CDR3 is 15 amino acids. Germline values: CDR1 LNHDA, CDR2 SQIVND (reference sequence). Deletions cut 2 bases from V and 2 bases from J, with 10 bases between.

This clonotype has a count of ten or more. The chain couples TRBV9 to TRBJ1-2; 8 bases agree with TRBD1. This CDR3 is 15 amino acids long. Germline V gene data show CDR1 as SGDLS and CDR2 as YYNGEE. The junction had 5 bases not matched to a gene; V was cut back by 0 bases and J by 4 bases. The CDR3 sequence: CASSVEGQGPYGYTF. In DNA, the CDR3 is TGTGCCAGCAGCGTAGAAGGACAGGGACCCTATGGCTACACCTTC.

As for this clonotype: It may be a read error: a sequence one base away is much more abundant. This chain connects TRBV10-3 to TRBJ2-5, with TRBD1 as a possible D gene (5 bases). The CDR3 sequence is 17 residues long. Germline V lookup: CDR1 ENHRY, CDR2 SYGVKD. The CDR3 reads CAISESGNQGIQGTQYF. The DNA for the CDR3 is TGTGCCATCAGTGAGTCGGGGAATCAGGGAATCCAAGGGACCCAGTACTTC.

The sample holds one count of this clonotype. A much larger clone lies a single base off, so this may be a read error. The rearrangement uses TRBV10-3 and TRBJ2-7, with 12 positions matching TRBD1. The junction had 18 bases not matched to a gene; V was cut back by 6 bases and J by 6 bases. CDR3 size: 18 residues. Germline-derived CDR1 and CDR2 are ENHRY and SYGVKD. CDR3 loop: CAISAGTGGYGGGREQYF. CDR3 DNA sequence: TGTGCCATCAGCGCCGGGACAGGGGGCTACGGTGGGGGTCGCGAGCAGTACTTC.

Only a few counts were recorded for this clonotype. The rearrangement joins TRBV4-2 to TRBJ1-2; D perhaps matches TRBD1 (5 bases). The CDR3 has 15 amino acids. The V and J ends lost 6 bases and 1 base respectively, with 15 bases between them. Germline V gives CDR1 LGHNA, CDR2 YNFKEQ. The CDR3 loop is CASRKGLGLNYGYTF. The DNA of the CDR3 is TGTGCCAGCAGAAAGGGACTAGGCCTTAACTATGGCTACACCTTC.

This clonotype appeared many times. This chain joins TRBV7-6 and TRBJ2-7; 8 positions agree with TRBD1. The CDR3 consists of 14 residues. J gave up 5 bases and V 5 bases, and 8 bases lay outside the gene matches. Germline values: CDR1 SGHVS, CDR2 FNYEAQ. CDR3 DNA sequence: TGTGCCAGCAGCATAAGACAGGGGATGGACGAGCAGTACTTC. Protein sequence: CASSIRQGMDEQYF.